Sequencing of this T cell receptor beta chain was carried out in a study of shared clonotypes between healthy human individuals. Study details: The people who gave samples were a couple of women and three men aged 18 to 49. Findings and caveats of the study: About 5% of naive CD4 clonotypes were shared across a handful of donors. Non-shared clonotypes showed lower generation probabilities than clonotypes common to all four donors.

The naive CD8 population came from CD45RO-negative cells selected for CCR7, without terminally differentiated effector memory CD45RA+ cells. V dropped 1 base and J dropped 7 bases, with 8 bases sitting between them. Germline V gene sequence: CDR1 MNHEY, CDR2 SMNVEV (reference sequence). This CDR3 is 12 amino acids long. Of note for this clone: The antigen is not known.

The assay was immunoSEQ multiplex PCR, and TCRdb's table has in-frame clones only and misses some. This table holds about 680,000 clones, about 90% found once. Source material: naive CD8+ T cells sorted from blood. The source of this sequence is a man aged 25-45 years in good health. The J gene is TRBJ2-7, the V gene TRBV27; no firm D call. In nucleotides, the CDR3 is TGTGCCAGCAGTTTATTCCCCGGAGAGCAGTACTTC. It codes for CASSLFPGEQYF.